This TCR beta chain was observed in a study of blood T cells in healthy people across ages. A note on this clonotype: Its antigen is still unknown.

V lost 1 base to trimming and J lost 3 bases; unmatched junction nucleotides: 1. Germline V gene sequence: CDR1 MGHDK, CDR2 SYGVNS. The CDR3 runs 16 residues. The study, taken as a whole, reports: Lack of knowledge of donor CMV status possibly confounded expanded clonotype changes.

A second PCR, run for roughly 7 to 11 cycles, used a sample-barcoded 5' primer plus a J-beta primer mix. Unique molecular identifiers of 12 random nucleotides labeled each cDNA. A single record per CDR3 protein comes from TCRdb applying MiXCR to the 5' RACE reads. The data contain more than 1.4 million distinct CDR3 sequences, about 43% of them singletons. Staff drew around 10 milliliters of peripheral blood from each donor. The TCR comes from a woman aged 18-29 years in good health. The chain employs TRBV25-1 and TRBJ2-1; 12 bases are shared with TRBD2. Sequenced input: blood. The CDR3 coding sequence is TGTGCCAGCAGTGAATCGACTAGCGGGGGCTACAATGAGCAGTTCTTC. Its translation: CASSESTSGGYNEQFF.